This TCR beta chain was recovered during a study of blood T cell repertoires in COVID-19. Sequencing used immunoSEQ multiplex PCR; TCRdb keeps in-frame clones, though not all of them. In the table there are roughly 180,000 clones, about 90% of which are singletons. The germline gives CDR1 SGHDT, CDR2 YYEEEE. J was trimmed by 3 bases and V by 4 bases; bases with no gene match: 10. The CDR3 has 16 residues. Sequenced material: PBMCs or T cells enriched from blood (not recorded which). The gene calls are TRBV5-6 and TRBJ1-2, with 9 positions matching TRBD1. This receptor was identified in a woman aged 25 to 39 who had recovered from COVID-19. CDR3 DNA: TGTGCCAGCAGCCGTAACACAGGGGGCGGCGACTATGGCTACACCTTC. This translates into CASSRNTGGGDYGYTF.